This is a list of T cell receptor beta chains from one sample in a study of blood T cell repertoires in COVID-19. Data came from immunoSEQ multiplex PCR; TCRdb stores just in-frame clones and leaves some out. In the table there are a few hundred thousand clones, 85% of which are singletons. The sample taken for sequencing was PBMCs or T cells enriched from blood (not recorded which). The receptors were sampled from a woman aged 45-60 years who had recovered from COVID-19. CDR3s include the opening cysteine and the closing phenylalanine or tryptophan. D genes are given only for firm matches. Size is stated for part of the rows, as once, few or many counts, or as a class when the clone is expanded.

D	size	V	J	CDR3	DNA
TRBD1	NA	TRBV30	TRBJ2-7	CAWIGPRQGSYEQYF	TGTGCCTGGATAGGTCCGAGACAGGGCAGCTACGAGCAGTACTTC
TRBD1	NA	TRBV4-1	TRBJ2-2	CASSHGQGATNTGELFF	TGCGCCAGCAGCCATGGCCAGGGGGCGACGAACACCGGGGAGCTGTTTTTT
NA	NA	TRBV29-1	TRBJ2-2	CSVGSGMRTGELFF	TGCAGCGTTGGGTCGGGAATGCGGACCGGGGAGCTGTTTTTT
NA	NA	TRBV6-1	TRBJ1-5	CASSEALQGGQPQHF	TGTGCCAGCAGTGAAGCGCTCCAGGGTGGTCAGCCCCAGCATTTT
TRBD2	NA	TRBV7-9	TRBJ2-1	CASSSGLVFF	TGTGCCAGCAGCTCGGGACTAGTCTTCTTC
NA	NA	TRBV7-8	TRBJ2-7	CASSLDGSSSYEQYF	TGTGCCAGCAGCTTAGATGGCTCTAGCTCCTACGAGCAGTACTTC
TRBD2	NA	TRBV28	TRBJ2-2	CASSFRAGGLGELFF	TGTGCCAGCAGTTTTAGGGCGGGGGGACTCGGGGAGCTGTTTTTT
TRBD1	few	TRBV5-4	TRBJ1-1	CASSSPTGQMNTEAFF	TGTGCCAGCAGCTCGCCGACAGGGCAAATGAACACTGAAGCTTTCTTT
TRBD1	NA	TRBV14	TRBJ2-1	CASSQSYGQGTYGQFF	TGTGCCAGCAGCCAATCCTACGGACAGGGTACCTACGGGCAGTTCTTC
NA	NA	TRBV3-1/TRBV3-2	TRBJ1-5	CASSPGVHQPQHF	TGTGCCAGCAGCCCCGGTGTGCACCAGCCCCAGCATTTT
TRBD2	NA	TRBV6-5	TRBJ2-1	CASSYAGLGQFF	TGTGCCAGCAGTTACGCGGGACTAGGGCAGTTCTTC
NA	NA	TRBV7-8	TRBJ1-5	CASSSNPGRGPQHF	TGTGCCAGCAGCTCAAACCCCGGACGGGGACCCCAGCATTTT
TRBD2	once	TRBV27	TRBJ2-7	CASSPLGSGGASEQYF	TGTGCCAGCAGTCCCCTCGGTAGCGGGGGGGCTTCCGAGCAGTACTTC
NA	NA	TRBV30	TRBJ2-6	CAWNIAGPGANVLTF	TGTGCCTGGAATATAGCAGGGCCGGGGGCCAACGTCCTGACTTTC
NA	NA	TRBV3-1/TRBV3-2	TRBJ1-5	CASSFSRDQPQHF	TGTGCCAGCAGCTTTTCCAGGGATCAGCCCCAGCATTTT
TRBD1	NA	TRBV11-2	TRBJ1-5	CASSSQGQANQPQHF	TGTGCCAGCAGCTCTCAAGGACAGGCTAATCAGCCCCAGCATTTT
NA	NA	TRBV28	TRBJ1-1	CASSSRTRLNTEAFF	TGTGCCAGCAGTTCCCGGACACGGTTGAACACTGAAGCTTTCTTT
NA	NA	TRBV10-3	TRBJ1-1	CAISAETGNTEAFF	TGTGCCATCAGTGCCGAGACAGGGAACACTGAAGCTTTCTTT
NA	NA	TRBV30	TRBJ1-2	CAWRPGLTQSNYGYTF	TGTGCCTGGAGACCTGGACTGACTCAGAGTAACTATGGCTACACCTTC
TRBD1	NA	TRBV3-1/TRBV3-2	TRBJ1-3	CASRDRASGNTIYF	TGTGCCAGCAGGGACAGGGCCAGTGGAAACACCATATATTTT
NA	NA	TRBV6-5	TRBJ1-5	CASSNGGNQPQHF	TGTGCCAGCAGCAACGGGGGCAATCAGCCCCAGCATTTT
NA	NA	TRBV18	TRBJ1-5	CASSLTAGNQPQHF	TGTGCCAGCTCGCTGACTGCGGGCAATCAGCCCCAGCATTTT
NA	NA	TRBV3-1/TRBV3-2	TRBJ2-7	CASSRRNRVYEQYF	TGTGCCAGCAGCCGGCGAAACAGGGTTTACGAGCAGTACTTC
NA	NA	TRBV18	TRBJ1-1	CASSTDMNTEAFF	TGTGCCAGCTCAACAGATATGAACACTGAAGCTTTCTTT
TRBD1	NA	TRBV2	TRBJ1-5	CASRIDRASDNQPQHF	TGTGCCAGCAGGATCGACAGGGCTTCCGACAATCAGCCCCAGCATTTT
NA	once	TRBV5-6	TRBJ1-2	CASSFYEYHGYTF	TGTGCCAGCAGCTTTTATGAGTACCATGGCTACACCTTC
TRBD1	NA	TRBV5-4	TRBJ2-1	CASSIDRANEQFF	TGTGCCAGCAGCATAGACAGGGCAAATGAGCAGTTCTTC
NA	NA	TRBV3-1/TRBV3-2	TRBJ2-1	CASSQDFLAFNEQFF	TGTGCCAGCAGCCAAGATTTTTTAGCTTTCAATGAGCAGTTCTTC
NA	NA	TRBV3-1/TRBV3-2	TRBJ1-1	CASSQEARNTEAFF	TGTGCCAGCAGCCAAGAAGCTCGGAACACTGAAGCTTTCTTT